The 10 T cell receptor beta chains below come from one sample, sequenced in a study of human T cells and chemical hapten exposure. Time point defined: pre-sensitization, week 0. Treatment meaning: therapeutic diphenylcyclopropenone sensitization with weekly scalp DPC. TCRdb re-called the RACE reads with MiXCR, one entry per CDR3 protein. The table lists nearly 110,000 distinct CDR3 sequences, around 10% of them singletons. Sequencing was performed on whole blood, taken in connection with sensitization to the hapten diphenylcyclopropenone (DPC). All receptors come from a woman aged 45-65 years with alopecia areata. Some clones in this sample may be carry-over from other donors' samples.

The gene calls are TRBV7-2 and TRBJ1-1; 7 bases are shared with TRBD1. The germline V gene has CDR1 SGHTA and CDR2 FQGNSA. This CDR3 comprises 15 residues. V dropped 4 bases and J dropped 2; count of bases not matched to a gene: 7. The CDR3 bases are TGTGCCAGCAGCTACAGGACAGGCATTAACACTGAAGCTTTCTTT. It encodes CASSYRTGINTEAFF. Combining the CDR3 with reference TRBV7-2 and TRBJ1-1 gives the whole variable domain GAGVSQSPSNKVTEKGKDVELRCDPISGHTALYWYRQSLGQGLEFLIYFQGNSAPDKSGLPSDRFSAERTGGSVSTLTIQRTQQEDSAVYLCASSYRTGINTEAFFGQGTRLTVV.

The CDR3 reads CASTSSGGRVNEQFF. CDR3 bases: TGTGCCAGTACGTCTTCCGGGGGGCGCGTCAATGAGCAGTTCTTC. The chain carries TRBV12-3 or TRBV12-4 and TRBJ2-1; maybe TRBD2 (7 bases). The CDR3 is 15 amino acids. Trimming pared 9 bases from V and 6 bases from J, leaving 21 bases between.

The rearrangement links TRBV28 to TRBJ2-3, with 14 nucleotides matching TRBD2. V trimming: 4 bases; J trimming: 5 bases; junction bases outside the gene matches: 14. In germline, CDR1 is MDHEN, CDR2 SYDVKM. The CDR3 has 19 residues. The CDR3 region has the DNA TGTGCCAGCAGTTCTTGGAGACTAGCGGGGGGGCATGCGAAAGATACGCAGTATTTT. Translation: CASSSWRLAGGHAKDTQYF.

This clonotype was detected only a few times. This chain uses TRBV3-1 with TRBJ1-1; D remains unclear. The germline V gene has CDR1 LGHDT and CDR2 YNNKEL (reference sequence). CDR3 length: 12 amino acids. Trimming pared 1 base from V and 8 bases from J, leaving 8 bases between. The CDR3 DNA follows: TGTGCCAGCAGCCAAGTCTCGGGGGAAGCTTTCTTT. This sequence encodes CASSQVSGEAFF.

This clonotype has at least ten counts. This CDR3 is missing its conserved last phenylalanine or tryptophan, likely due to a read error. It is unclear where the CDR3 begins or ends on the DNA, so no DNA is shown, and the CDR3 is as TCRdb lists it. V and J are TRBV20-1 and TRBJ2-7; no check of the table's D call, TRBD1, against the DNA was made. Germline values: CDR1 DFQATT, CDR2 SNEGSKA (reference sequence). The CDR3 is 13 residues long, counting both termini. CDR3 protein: CSAAGTGRFPVLL.

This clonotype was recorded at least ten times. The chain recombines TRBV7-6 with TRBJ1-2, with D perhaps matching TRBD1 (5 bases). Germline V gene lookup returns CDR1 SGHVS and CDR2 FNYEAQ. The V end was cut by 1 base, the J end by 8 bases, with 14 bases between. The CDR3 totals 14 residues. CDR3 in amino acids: CASSLDDSARGYTF. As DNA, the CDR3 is TGTGCCAGCAGCTTAGATGACAGCGCAAGAGGCTACACCTTC.

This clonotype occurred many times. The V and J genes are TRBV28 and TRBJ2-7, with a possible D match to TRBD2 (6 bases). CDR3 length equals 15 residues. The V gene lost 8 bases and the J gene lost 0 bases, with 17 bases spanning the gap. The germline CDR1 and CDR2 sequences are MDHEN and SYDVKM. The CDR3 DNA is TGTGCCAGCCGCATCGGTCGGGGGTACTCCTACGAGCAGTACTTC. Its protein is CASRIGRGYSYEQYF.

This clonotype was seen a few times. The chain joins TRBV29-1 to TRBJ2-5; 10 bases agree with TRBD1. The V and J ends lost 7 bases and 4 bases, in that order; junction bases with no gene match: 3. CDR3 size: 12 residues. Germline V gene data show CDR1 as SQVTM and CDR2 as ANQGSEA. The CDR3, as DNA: TGCAGCGGCGGACAGGGGGGAGAGACCCAGTACTTC. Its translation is CSGGQGGETQYF.

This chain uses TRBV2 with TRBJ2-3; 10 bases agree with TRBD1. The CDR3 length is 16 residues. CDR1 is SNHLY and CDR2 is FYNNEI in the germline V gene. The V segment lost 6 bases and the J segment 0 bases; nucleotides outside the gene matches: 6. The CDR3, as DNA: TGTGCCAGCAGGGGACAGGGGATTTTTAGCACAGATACGCAGTATTTT. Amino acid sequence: CASRGQGIFSTDTQYF.

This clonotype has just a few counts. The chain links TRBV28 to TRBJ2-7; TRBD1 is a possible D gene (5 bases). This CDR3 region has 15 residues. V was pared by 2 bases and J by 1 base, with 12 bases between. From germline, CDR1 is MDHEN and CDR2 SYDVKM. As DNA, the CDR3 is TGTGCCAGCAGTTTACAGGGCAGTAGATCCTACGAGCAGTACTTC. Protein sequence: CASSLQGSRSYEQYF.